This paragraph covers one TCR beta chain sequence. The target of this receptor is not known. Base qualities are not recorded, but no much larger clone differs from it by a single base. The CDR3 regions of human TCRbeta chains were analyzed by immunosequencing. Per the source publication's procedure: Repertoire TCRs were checked for matches against a reference library of SARS-CoV-2-specific TCRs that had been generated using the MIRA antigen-specificity platform. Breadth was defined as the fraction of unique TCRs that were SARS-CoV-2-associated. Depth was defined as the fraction of total T cells that were SARS-CoV-2-associated. Using the MIRA data, each spike-specific TCR was mapped to the spike region that the TCR reacts to and placed in a CD4 or CD8 class. Log10-transformed breadth and depth values were compared by one-way ANOVA with Sidak's multiple comparisons tests. This is the immuneACCESS table as TCRdb keeps it, with only in-frame sequences that have V and J called. A part of the clones is gone; compared with another copy, unresolved V genes explain less than half, and the rest is unexplained. From that table come the V and J calls and clone size; the DNA was used to work out D and trimming. Across this sample there are tens of thousands of clones, with less than 95% seen only once. The ten largest clones capture around 30% of the sample.

The sample belongs to a study of T cell responses to AZD1222 COVID-19 vaccine (dated by TCRdb to about 2021). With regard to the full study: A total of about 230 trial participants underwent TCR sequencing, of whom 207 received two doses of AZD1222 and some 25 received two doses of the MenACWY control vaccine. Enrollment into the trials was organized by age into subgroups of 18-55, 56-69 and 70-plus years, and those subgroups contained around 150, 28 and 57 TCR-sequenced participants, respectively.

Inclusive of the bounding cysteine and phenylalanine, the CDR3 is 15 residues long. Of the read, only the CDR3 DNA is kept; its 45 bases are in frame from base 1. Looking up the germline V gene yields CDR1 LGHNT and CDR2 FRNRAP. The junction carries 9 bases between V and J, which are trimmed by 0 bases and 2 bases respectively. Paper-wide results and their limitations: Reportedly, close to half of the unique spike-specific TCRs recognized epitopes lying outside the regions that are mutated in the B.1.351 and B.1.1.7 variants. In the small 56-69-year group, the increase in depth fell short of significance, most likely because of low power. Most participants were white British and females outnumbered males, and the authors suggested that clonal diversity may have been underestimated. After two AZD1222 doses, spike-specific TCR breadth and depth were significantly higher than at day 0 and than in MenACWY recipients. The whole spike protein was spanned by vaccine-associated CD4 TCRs, and dominant responses were seen in regions 160-218 and 743-854. Conclusions about previously exposed vaccinees were limited because only six or seven AZD1222 recipients were SARS-CoV-2 seropositive at baseline. Because no day 14 peak-response samples were available, repertoires were characterized only after the peak T cell response.

The time point label corresponds to: about 28 days (+/-7) after the second vaccine dose. AZD1222 recipients with second doses at about 4 weeks or about 12 weeks were pooled, because spike-specific TCR depth and breadth did not differ between schedules. Samples from vaccinated people were obtained from the UK trials COV001 and COV002, which included a single-blind randomized controlled phase 2/3 trial of AZD1222 (ChAdOx1 nCoV-19) in healthy adults. For TCRbeta chain sequencing, PBMC samples from trial participants were taken at day 0 and at day 28 after the second dose. This clonotype was obtained from an adult who received the AZD1222 COVID-19 vaccine. The sequence is built from TRBV12-5 and TRBJ2-3; the D gene is possibly TRBD1 or TRBD2, with 5 bases matching each. The starting material was peripheral blood, obtained 28 days after the second AZD1222 dose. The DNA sequence is given as TGTGCTAGTGGTTTGGTACTAGGGGTCACAGATACGCAGTATTTT. Translated, this gives CASGLVLGVTDTQYF.